These 29 T cell receptor beta chains were all obtained from the same sample, sequenced in a study of T cells after yellow fever vaccination. TCRdb analysed the 5' RACE reads with MiXCR anew, one entry per CDR3 protein. The table records approximately 300,000 distinct CDR3 sequences, around 10% of them present only once. This specimen was CD4+ T cells sorted from PBMCs, taken 45 days after the yellow fever booster vaccination. The receptor source for this set is a man aged 18 to 30 who received the YFV17D yellow fever vaccine.

This clonotype came up a few times. The rearrangement uses TRBV20-1 and TRBJ2-5; 10 nucleotides match TRBD2. The CDR3 length is 16 residues. V was pared by 5 bases and J by 9 bases, with 18 bases of the junction left unmatched. Germline assignment: CDR1 DFQATT and CDR2 SNEGSKA (reference sequence). The CDR3 DNA reads as TGCAGTGCTCCCACCCTTTCGCGAGCGGGGGGGAGCCCCCAGTACTTC. Residues: CSAPTLSRAGGSPQYF.

There are a few counts of this clonotype. The CDR3 DNA reads TGCGCCAGCAGCCAATCCTCCGGGACTAGCGGGAGAAGAGGGGATACGCAGTATTTT. Translated, it gives CASSQSSGTSGRRGDTQYF. This chain links TRBV4-3 with TRBJ2-3; 14 bases fit TRBD2. V lost 2 bases to trimming and J lost 6 bases; unmatched junction nucleotides: 13. This CDR3 comprises 19 residues. Germline-derived CDR1 and CDR2 are LGHNA and YSLEER.

This clonotype turned up a few times. The gene calls are TRBV5-6 and TRBJ2-6; no firm D call. Germline CDR1 reads SGHDT; CDR2 reads YYEEEE. Trimming shortened V by 4 bases and J by 0 bases, and 17 bases separated the two germline ends. The CDR3 is made up of 18 amino acids. The CDR3: CASSHPASLHSGANVLTF. CDR3 nucleotides: TGTGCCAGCAGCCACCCCGCAAGTTTGCACTCTGGGGCCAACGTCCTGACTTTC.

This clonotype was recorded a few times. The chain couples TRBV3-2 to TRBJ2-5; the table names TRBD1, a call not compared with the DNA. TRBV3-2 is a pseudogene segment. This CDR3 is built from 14 residues. The chain's CDR3 is CASSQDGRGATQYF. DNA for the CDR3: TGTGCCAGCAGCCAAGATGGACGGGGGGCTACCCAGTACTTC.

In its sample, this clonotype was seen many times. This chain joins TRBV19 and TRBJ2-5; D remains ambiguous. Germline V gene sequence: CDR1 LNHDA, CDR2 SQIVND (reference sequence). The CDR3 contains 13 residues. The germline V and J ends were trimmed by 5 bases and 2 bases, with 9 bases remaining between them. As DNA, the CDR3 is TGTGCCAGTAGTTTCGGCACACAAGAGACCCAGTACTTC. This sequence encodes CASSFGTQETQYF.

This chain uses TRBV29-1 with TRBJ2-2, with 9 bases matching TRBD2. This CDR3 contains 14 residues. Germline values: CDR1 SQVTM, CDR2 ANQGSEA. The V gene end was trimmed by 7 bases and the J gene end by 4 bases; junction bases not matched to a gene: 7. The CDR3 region has the DNA TGCAGCGCCAAGCGGGGGGCGGTCACCGGGGAGCTGTTTTTT. This encodes CSAKRGAVTGELFF.

This chain links TRBV6-2 or TRBV6-3 with TRBJ1-1; D not resolved. The CDR3 is 14 amino acids. The germline V gene has CDR1 MNHEY and CDR2 SVGEGT. Trimming cost V 2 bases and J 9 bases, with 16 bases left between them. The CDR3 loop reads CASSYPWFRPQAFF. The CDR3 bases are TGTGCCAGCAGTTACCCCTGGTTCCGTCCTCAAGCTTTCTTT.

This clonotype showed up many times. The chain couples TRBV20-1 to TRBJ2-7; 9 nucleotides align to TRBD1. The germline V gene encodes CDR1 DFQATT and CDR2 SNEGSKA (reference sequence). The CDR3 length is 15 residues. J was trimmed by 3 bases and V by 5 bases; bases with no gene match: 11. The CDR3 bases are TGCAGTGCTTCCCCTCCGGGACAGGGTTTCTACGAGCAGTACTTC. Its translation is CSASPPGQGFYEQYF.

The rearrangement links TRBV9 to TRBJ1-1; no firm D call. Germline assignment: CDR1 SGDLS and CDR2 YYNGEE. The CDR3 spans 14 residues. Trimming removed 0 bases at V and 5 bases at J, with 11 bases between. CDR3 loop: CASSVDTAKTEAFF. The CDR3 DNA sequence: TGTGCCAGCAGCGTAGACACCGCCAAGACTGAAGCTTTCTTT.

The chain joins TRBV11-2 to TRBJ2-1, with 9 positions matching TRBD1. Germline values: CDR1 SGHAT, CDR2 FQNNGV. V lost 5 bases to trimming and J lost 7 bases; unmatched junction nucleotides: 15. This CDR3 is built from 17 residues. CDR3: CASSTPWGRDRENEQFF. CDR3 bases: TGTGCCAGCAGCACACCCTGGGGCCGGGACAGGGAGAATGAGCAGTTCTTC.

The sample holds a few counts of this clonotype. The gene calls are TRBV5-6 and TRBJ1-2; tentatively, D is TRBD1 (6 bases). The CDR3 sequence is 12 residues long. Trimming pared 4 bases from V and 7 bases from J, leaving 11 bases between. The V gene's germline CDR1 is SGHDT and CDR2 YYEEEE. The CDR3 loop is CASSPGGSGYTF. The CDR3 nucleotides are TGTGCCAGCAGCCCGGGGGGCAGTGGCTACACCTTC.

Only a few counts were recorded for this clonotype. The rearrangement joins TRBV4-1 to TRBJ1-6; perhaps TRBD1 as D (5 bases). V was shortened by 3 bases and J by 9 bases, with 15 bases between the two germline ends. The germline V gene encodes CDR1 MGHRA and CDR2 YSYEKL. This CDR3 is built from 15 residues. CDR3 in amino acids: CASSQRWQGGSPLHF. CDR3 nucleotide sequence: TGCGCCAGCAGCCAGCGTTGGCAGGGAGGTTCACCCCTCCACTTT.

This chain connects TRBV12-3 or TRBV12-4 to TRBJ1-2; no reliable D call. V lost 5 bases and J 7 bases, leaving 20 bases between the germline ends. The CDR3 has 15 residues. DNA for the CDR3: TGTGCCAGCAGTGGCGATGGGTCCGTTTCTGTTGGCTACACCTTC. Protein sequence: CASSGDGSVSVGYTF.

Ten or more counts support this clonotype. The V call is TRBV7-2, the J call TRBJ2-7; 10 bases fit TRBD2. The germline CDR1 and CDR2 sequences are SGHTA and FQGNSA. The CDR3 consists of 14 residues. J gave up 2 bases and V 5 bases, and 3 bases lay outside the gene matches. CDR3 DNA: TGTGCCAGCAGCCCCAGCGGGGGGGCCTACGAGCAGTACGTC. Encoded protein: CASSPSGGAYEQYV.

The J gene is TRBJ2-6, the V gene TRBV27; D remains ambiguous. V lost 3 bases and J lost 4, with 13 bases in between. The CDR3 consists of 16 residues. Germline CDR1 and CDR2: MNHEY and SMNVEV (reference sequence). DNA of the CDR3: TGTGCCAGCAGTTTTGACTTTAAATCCGGGGCCAACGTCCTGACTTTC. It specifies CASSFDFKSGANVLTF.

This clonotype was picked up a small number of times. The chain joins TRBV7-9 to TRBJ1-2, with D possibly matching TRBD1 (6 bases). The V gene's germline CDR1 is SEHNR and CDR2 FQNEAQ (reference sequence). CDR3 size: 12 residues. Trimming pared 2 bases from V and 10 bases from J, leaving 11 bases between. The CDR3 DNA follows: TGTGCCAGCAGCTTACCCCAGGGGCCCTACACCTTC. Amino acids: CASSLPQGPYTF.

This clonotype was observed at least ten times. The chain combines TRBV12-3 or TRBV12-4 with TRBJ1-4; 9 nucleotides agree with TRBD1. The CDR3 has 17 amino acids. V lost 3 bases and J lost 8; bases outside the gene matches: 13. The CDR3 is CASSFSFRGTGYEKLFF. As DNA, the CDR3 is TGTGCCAGCAGTTTCTCGTTTCGGGGGACAGGGTACGAAAAACTGTTTTTT.

This chain connects TRBV5-4 to TRBJ2-5, with TRBD2 as a possible D gene (6 bases). Per germline, CDR1 SGHNT and CDR2 YYREEE (reference sequence). This CDR3 is 14 amino acids long. The V gene lost 0 bases and the J gene lost 4 bases, with 10 bases spanning the gap. CDR3 coding DNA: TGTGCCAGCAGCTTGGGATTAGCGGCAGAGACCCAGTACTTC. The encoded protein is CASSLGLAAETQYF.

This clonotype has only a few counts. The chain combines TRBV4-3 with TRBJ1-1, with TRBD1 matching over 8 bases. The CDR3 is made up of 14 amino acids. J was trimmed by 1 base and V by 3 bases; bases with no gene match: 1. CDR1 and CDR2 from the germline V gene are LGHNA and YSLEER. The chain's CDR3 is CASSHGQGNTEAFF. The CDR3 region has the DNA TGCGCCAGCAGCCATGGACAGGGGAACACTGAAGCTTTCTTT.

This clonotype was recorded a few times. The rearrangement links TRBV5-1 to TRBJ1-1; TRBD1 aligns across 9 bases. This CDR3 has 14 residues. Unmatched junction bases numbered 3, after V lost 5 bases and J lost 1 base. The V gene's germline CDR1 is SGHRS and CDR2 YFSETQ. The CDR3 bases are TGCGCCAGCAGGGTGGACAGGGGGAACACTGAAGCTTTCTTT. Its translation is CASRVDRGNTEAFF.

The chain recombines TRBV4-2 with TRBJ2-5; D is possibly TRBD2 (6 bases). Germline CDR1 reads LGHNA; CDR2 reads YNFKEQ. Trimming took off 5 bases at V and 5 bases at J, with 18 bases between the two ends. This CDR3 is built from 15 residues. CDR3 amino acids: CASSSPVGGLETQYF. DNA of the CDR3: TGTGCCAGCAGCTCCCCGGTGGGGGGTCTTGAGACCCAGTACTTC.

The V and J genes are TRBV7-8 and TRBJ1-1; a possible D gene is TRBD1 (6 bases). The germline gives CDR1 SGHVS, CDR2 FQNEAQ. V dropped 7 bases and J dropped 5 bases, with 23 bases sitting between them. This CDR3 is 16 amino acids long. CDR3 protein: CASTPLIGGRRTEAFF. For the CDR3, the DNA is TGTGCCAGCACCCCTCTGATTGGGGGGCGACGGACTGAAGCTTTCTTT.

The chain employs TRBV4-2 and TRBJ1-2, with D maybe TRBD1 (6 bases). V lost 0 bases and J lost 4, with 21 bases in between. This CDR3 has 18 residues. CDR1 and CDR2 (germline): LGHNA, YNFKEQ. The CDR3 DNA follows: TGTGCCAGCAGCCAAGAGCCTTTTGGGGGGCTTCTTAGCTATGGCTACACCTTC. It yields the protein CASSQEPFGGLLSYGYTF.

V gene TRBV2 combines with J gene TRBJ2-5, with a possible D match to TRBD1 (5 bases). The CDR3 extends over 15 amino acids. CDR1 is SNHLY and CDR2 is FYNNEI in the germline V gene. With 2 bases removed from V and 1 base from J, the gap between germline ends came to 11 bases. CDR3 protein: CASSEQSGRQETQYF. DNA for the CDR3: TGTGCCAGCAGTGAACAGTCAGGGCGCCAAGAGACCCAGTACTTC. The full variable domain, its missing parts supplied by reference TRBV2 and TRBJ2-5, is EPEVTQTPSHQVTQMGQEVILRCVPISNHLYFYWYRQILGQKVEFLVSFYNNEISEKSEIFDDQFSVERPDGSNFTLKIRSTKLEDSAMYFCASSEQSGRQETQYFGPGTRLLVL.

This clonotype was seen a few times. The chain combines TRBV12-3 or TRBV12-4 with TRBJ1-2, with 10 bases lining up with TRBD1. This CDR3 spans 15 amino acids. The V and J ends lost 5 bases and 4 bases, in that order; junction bases with no gene match: 7. The CDR3 loop is CASSPQTGGGYGYTF. The CDR3 coding sequence is TGTGCCAGCAGTCCCCAGACAGGGGGCGGCTATGGCTACACCTTC.

This clonotype was picked up a small number of times. The chain uses TRBV7-2 and TRBJ2-7, with D perhaps TRBD1 (5 bases). Germline V gene lookup returns CDR1 SGHTA and CDR2 FQGNSA. Trimming left V 0 bases short and J 0 bases short, with 12 bases between. The CDR3 is 16 residues long. For the CDR3, the DNA is TGTGCCAGCAGCTTAGCGGGGCTACCAGACTCCTACGAGCAGTACTTC. This codes for CASSLAGLPDSYEQYF.

A few counts support this clonotype. The chain couples TRBV5-6 to TRBJ1-2; TRBD1 aligns across 7 bases. This CDR3 is built from 13 residues. Germline lookup yields CDR1 SGHDT and CDR2 YYEEEE. V shed 4 bases, J shed 4 bases, and the junction held 4 bases outside the gene matches. The CDR3 DNA reads as TGTGCCAGCAGCCAGGGACAGATCTATGGCTACACCTTC. Residues: CASSQGQIYGYTF.

The rearrangement links TRBV2 to TRBJ1-5, with D possibly being TRBD1 (6 bases). The CDR3 sequence is 15 residues long. Germline V CDR1 and CDR2: SNHLY, FYNNEI. V dropped 6 bases and J dropped 0 bases, with 12 bases sitting between them. The CDR3 here is CASRSDSYSNQPQHF. The DNA for the CDR3 is TGTGCCAGCAGGTCGGACAGTTATAGCAATCAGCCCCAGCATTTT.

This clonotype showed up just a few times. This chain connects TRBV4-1 to TRBJ1-5; TRBD1 is a possible D gene (6 bases). The CDR3 has 14 residues. Germline values: CDR1 MGHRA, CDR2 YSYEKL. V was trimmed by 5 bases and J by 6 bases, leaving 14 bases between them. The CDR3 sequence: CASSGGGPSQPQHF. Here the CDR3 DNA reads TGCGCCAGCAGCGGGGGGGGCCCAAGTCAGCCCCAGCATTTT.